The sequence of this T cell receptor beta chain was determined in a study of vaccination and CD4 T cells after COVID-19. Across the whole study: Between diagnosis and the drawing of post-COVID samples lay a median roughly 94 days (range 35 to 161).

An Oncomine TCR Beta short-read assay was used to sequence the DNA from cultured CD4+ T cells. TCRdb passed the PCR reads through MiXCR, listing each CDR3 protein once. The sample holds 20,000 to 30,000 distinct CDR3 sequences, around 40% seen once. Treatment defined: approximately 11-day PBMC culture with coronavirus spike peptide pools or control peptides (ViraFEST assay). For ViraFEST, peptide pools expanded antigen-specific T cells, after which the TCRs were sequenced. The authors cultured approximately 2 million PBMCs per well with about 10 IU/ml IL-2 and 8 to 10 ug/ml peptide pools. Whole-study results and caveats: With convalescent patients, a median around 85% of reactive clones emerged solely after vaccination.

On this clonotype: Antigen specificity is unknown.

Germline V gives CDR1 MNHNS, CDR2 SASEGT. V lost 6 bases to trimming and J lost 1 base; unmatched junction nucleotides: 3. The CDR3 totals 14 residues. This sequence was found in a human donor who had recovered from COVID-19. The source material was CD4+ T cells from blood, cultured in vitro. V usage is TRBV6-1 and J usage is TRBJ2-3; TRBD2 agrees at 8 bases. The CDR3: CASSQAGGTDTQYF. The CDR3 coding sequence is TGTGCCAGCAGCCAAGCGGGGGGCACAGATACGCAGTATTTT.